Presented here are 2 T cell receptor beta chains from one specimen sequenced in a study of metastatic and nonmetastatic thyroid tumors. TCRdb reprocessed the PCR reads via MiXCR. The sample lists 7,700 or so clones; less than 30% were seen once. Nobody among the patients had been given any treatment before thyroid surgery. The material sequenced was tumor tissue. The source is a female donor with papillary thyroid cancer or a benign thyroid nodule (not recorded which). Some clones in this sample may be carry-over from other donors' samples.

This rearrangement joins TRBV30 to TRBJ2-2, with TRBD1 matching over 8 bases. Trimming took 4 bases from V and 4 from J; bases not matched to a gene: 5. Germline CDR1 is GTSNPN and CDR2 is SVGIG (reference sequence). The CDR3 is made up of 14 amino acids. CDR3 region: CAWTQDRATGELFF. The CDR3 DNA reads TGTGCCTGGACCCAGGACAGGGCCACCGGGGAGCTGTTTTTT. The whole variable domain, remainder taken from reference TRBV30 and TRBJ2-2, is SQTIHQWPATLVQPVGSPLSLECTVEGTSNPNLYWYRQAAGRGLQLLFYSVGIGQISSEVPQNLSASRPQDRQFILSSKKLLLSDSGFYLCAWTQDRATGELFFGEGSRLTVL.

This clone was counted only a few times. The rearrangement uses TRBV3-1 and TRBJ1-6; D uncertain. The V gene lost 4 bases and the J gene lost 7 bases, with 20 bases spanning the gap. The germline CDR1 and CDR2 sequences are LGHDT and YNNKEL (reference sequence). The CDR3 covers 17 residues. The CDR3 loop is CASSPSTPALGNSPLHF. The CDR3 nucleotides are TGTGCCAGCAGCCCCTCCACCCCGGCGCTCGGAAATTCACCCCTCCACTTT.